This T cell receptor (beta chain) is from a study of blood T cell repertoires in COVID-19. The wider study: The cDNA or gDNA used as material had been derived from T cells, B-cell-depleted T cells, or PBMCs.

The study assigned cohorts using participant-reported clinical history. Among Cohort 3 donors, those recovered had two negative PCRs, clearance, or symptom resolution. In the source study's methods: From reference gene primer amplification, estimates of nucleated cell counts were derived. The assay was immunoSEQ multiplex PCR, and TCRdb's table has in-frame clones only and misses some. D and trimming come from the DNA, and the V and J calls and clone size come from that table. The sample gives about 140,000 clones, around 73% of which show up once; 5% to 6.5% is in the top ten. Germline assignment: CDR1 MNHEY and CDR2 SVGAGI. V lost 5 bases and J lost 6, with 13 bases in between. The CDR3 length is 14 residues.

The sequence was obtained from a woman aged 45-65 years who had recovered from COVID-19. V usage is TRBV6-5 and J usage is TRBJ1-4; no reliable D call. The sequenced sample was PBMCs or T cells enriched from blood (not recorded which). CDR3 in DNA: TGTGCCAGCAGTCCTCTAGGTGATGATGAAAAACTGTTTTTT. It translates to CASSPLGDDEKLFF.